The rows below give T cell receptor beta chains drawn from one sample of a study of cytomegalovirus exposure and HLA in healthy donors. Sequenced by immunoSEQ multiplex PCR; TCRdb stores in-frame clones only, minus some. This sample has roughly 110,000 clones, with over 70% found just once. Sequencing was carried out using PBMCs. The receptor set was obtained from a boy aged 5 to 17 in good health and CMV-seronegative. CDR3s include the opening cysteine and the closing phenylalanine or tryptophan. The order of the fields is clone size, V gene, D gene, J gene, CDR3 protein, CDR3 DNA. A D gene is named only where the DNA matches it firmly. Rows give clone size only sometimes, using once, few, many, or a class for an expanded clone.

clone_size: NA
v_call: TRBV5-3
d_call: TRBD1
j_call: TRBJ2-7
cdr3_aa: CARQKRDSGSYEQYF
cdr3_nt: TGTGCCAGACAGAAACGGGACAGCGGATCCTACGAGCAGTACTTC

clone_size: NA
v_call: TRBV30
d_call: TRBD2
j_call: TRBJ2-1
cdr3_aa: CAWSRLAGGSYNEQFF
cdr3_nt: TGTGCCTGGAGTCGACTAGCGGGAGGCTCCTACAATGAGCAGTTCTTC

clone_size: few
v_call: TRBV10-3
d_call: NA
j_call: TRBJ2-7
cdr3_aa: CAISESREQYF
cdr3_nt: TGTGCCATCAGTGAGTCGAGGGAGCAGTACTTC

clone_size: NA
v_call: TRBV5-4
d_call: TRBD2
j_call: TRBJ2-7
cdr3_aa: CASSPGTSNYEQYF
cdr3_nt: TGTGCCAGCAGCCCTGGGACTAGCAACTACGAGCAGTACTTC

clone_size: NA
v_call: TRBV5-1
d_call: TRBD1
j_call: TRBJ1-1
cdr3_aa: CASSIGQGPNTEAFF
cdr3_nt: TGCGCCAGCAGCATCGGACAGGGACCCAACACTGAAGCTTTCTTT

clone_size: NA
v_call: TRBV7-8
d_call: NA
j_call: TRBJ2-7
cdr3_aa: CASSPGGYEQYF
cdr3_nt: TGTGCCAGCAGCCCAGGGGGGTACGAGCAGTACTTC

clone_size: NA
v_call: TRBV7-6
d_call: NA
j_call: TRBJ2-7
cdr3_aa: CASSLAAQGFYEQYF
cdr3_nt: TGTGCCAGCAGCTTAGCGGCCCAGGGTTTCTACGAGCAGTACTTC

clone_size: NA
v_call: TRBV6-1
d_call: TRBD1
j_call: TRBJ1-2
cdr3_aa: CASSPGQGIGYTF
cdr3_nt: TGTGCCAGCAGTCCGGGACAGGGAATCGGCTACACCTTC

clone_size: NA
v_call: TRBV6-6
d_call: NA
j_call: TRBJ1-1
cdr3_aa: CASSYASPGVNTEAFF
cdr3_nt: TGTGCCAGCAGTTACGCTTCACCAGGGGTGAACACTGAAGCTTTCTTT

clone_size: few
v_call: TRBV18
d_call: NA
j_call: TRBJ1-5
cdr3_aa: CASSPQEGGGAQHF
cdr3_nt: TGTGCCAGCTCACCCCAAGAGGGTGGAGGGGCCCAGCATTTT

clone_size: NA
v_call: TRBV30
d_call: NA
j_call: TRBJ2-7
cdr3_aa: CAWSGYRAHEQYF
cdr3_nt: TGTGCCTGGAGTGGGTACAGGGCCCACGAGCAGTACTTC

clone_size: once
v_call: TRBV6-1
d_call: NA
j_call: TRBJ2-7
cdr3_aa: CASSDWTAYEQYF
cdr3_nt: TGTGCCAGCAGTGACTGGACTGCCTACGAGCAGTACTTC

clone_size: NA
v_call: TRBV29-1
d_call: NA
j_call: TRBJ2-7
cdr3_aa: CSVGPRASIWYEQYF
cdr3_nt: TGCAGCGTCGGGCCCAGGGCGTCGATCTGGTACGAGCAGTACTTC

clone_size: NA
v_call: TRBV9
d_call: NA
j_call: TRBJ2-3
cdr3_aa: CASSPNSFQSTDTQYF
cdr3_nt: TGTGCCAGCAGCCCCAACTCCTTTCAAAGCACAGATACGCAGTATTTT

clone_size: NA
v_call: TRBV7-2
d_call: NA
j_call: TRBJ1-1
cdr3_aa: CASSTRRGGTEAFF
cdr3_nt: TGTGCCAGCAGCACACGAAGGGGAGGCACTGAAGCTTTCTTT

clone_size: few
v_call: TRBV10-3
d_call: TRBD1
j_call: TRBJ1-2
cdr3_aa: CAISEGTGGGYGYTF
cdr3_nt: TGTGCCATCAGTGAAGGGACAGGGGGCGGCTATGGCTACACCTTC

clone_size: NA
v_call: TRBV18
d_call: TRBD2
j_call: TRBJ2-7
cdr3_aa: CASSPLGASGGAYEQYF
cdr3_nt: TGTGCCAGCTCACCACTTGGTGCTAGCGGGGGGGCTTACGAGCAGTACTTC

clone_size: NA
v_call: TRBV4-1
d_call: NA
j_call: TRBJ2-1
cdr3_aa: CASSQVGRGTYYNEQFF
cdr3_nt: TGCGCCAGCAGCCAAGTGGGACGAGGGACTTATTACAATGAGCAGTTCTTC

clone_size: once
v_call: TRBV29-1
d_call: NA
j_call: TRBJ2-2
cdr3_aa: CSVIDTGELFF
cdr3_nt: TGCAGCGTTATAGACACCGGGGAGCTGTTTTTT

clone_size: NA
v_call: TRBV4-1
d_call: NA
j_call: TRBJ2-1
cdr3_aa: CASSQLPEGLPYNEQFF
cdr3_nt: TGCGCCAGCAGCCAACTACCAGAGGGTCTCCCCTACAATGAGCAGTTCTTC

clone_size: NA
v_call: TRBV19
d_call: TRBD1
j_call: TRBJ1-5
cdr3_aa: CASSSQGESQPQHF
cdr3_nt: TGTGCCAGTAGTAGTCAGGGGGAGTCTCAGCCCCAGCATTTT

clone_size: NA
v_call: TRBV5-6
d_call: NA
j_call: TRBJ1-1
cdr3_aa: CASSEYGGLTEAFF
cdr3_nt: TGTGCCAGCAGCGAGTACGGGGGGCTAACTGAAGCTTTCTTT

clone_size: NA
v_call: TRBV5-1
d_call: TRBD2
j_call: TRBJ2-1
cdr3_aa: CASSLALAGGYNEQFF
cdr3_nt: TGCGCCAGCAGCTTGGCCTTAGCGGGGGGGTACAATGAGCAGTTCTTC